This TCR beta chain emerged from a study of neurological immune-mediated disorders. Notes on the study in general: None of the CDR3 amino acid sequences in expanded clones turned up in more than one subject, which points to private repertoires in all groups.

The unsorted libraries were made from 2 million PBMCs kept at -80 C. Synthesis of cDNA was accomplished via 5'RACE employing 10-nucleotide random UMIs. TCRdb itself ran the 5' RACE reads through MiXCR, one entry per CDR3 protein. The sample yields roughly 25,000 distinct CDR3 sequences, over 5% seen once. The CDR3 extends over 16 amino acids. CDR1 and CDR2 from the germline V gene are SEHNR and FQNEAQ (reference sequence). Unmatched junction bases numbered 8, after V lost 5 bases and J lost 4 bases. In its sample, this clonotype is medium-sized. Its target is not known. The receptor was isolated from a middle-aged woman in good health. V is TRBV7-9 and J is TRBJ1-2, with TRBD1 matching 12 bases. Input material: PBMCs. The CDR3: CASSHGTGGSFYGYTF. The CDR3 DNA reads TGTGCCAGCAGCCACGGGACAGGGGGCAGTTTCTATGGCTACACCTTC.